This TCR beta chain is from a study of control samples from healthy donors and cancer patients. Sequenced by immunoSEQ multiplex PCR; TCRdb stores in-frame clones only, minus some. Of approximately 100,000 clones in the sample, roughly 90% were seen once. A single count supports this clone. With 11 bases clipped from V and 0 bases from J, the junction kept 9 bases outside the gene matches. This CDR3 has 14 amino acids. Germline CDR1 and CDR2: LNHDA and SQIVND (reference sequence). Sequencing input: blood. V and J are TRBV19 and TRBJ2-7, with 8 bases identical to TRBD2. The TCR was taken from a man aged 25-40 years in good health. CDR3: CASGGAGDSYEQYF. Written as DNA, the CDR3 is TGTGCCTCCGGGGGGGCTGGAGACTCCTACGAGCAGTACTTC. Full variable domain (remainder filled in from reference TRBV19 and TRBJ2-7): DGGITQSPKYLFRKEGQNVTLSCEQNLNHDAMYWYRQDPGQGLRLIYYSQIVNDFQKGDIAEGYSVSREKKESFPLTVTSAQKNPTAFYLCASGGAGDSYEQYFGPGTRLTVT.